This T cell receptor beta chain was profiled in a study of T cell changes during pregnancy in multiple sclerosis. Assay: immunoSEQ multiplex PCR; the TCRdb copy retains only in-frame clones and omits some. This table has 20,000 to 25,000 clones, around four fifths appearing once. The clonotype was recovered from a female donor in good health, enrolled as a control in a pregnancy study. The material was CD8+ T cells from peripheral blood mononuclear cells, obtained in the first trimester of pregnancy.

As DNA, the CDR3 is TGTGCCAGCAGCTTGGACACCCAATACGAGCAGTACTTC. This encodes CASSLDTQYEQYF. The genes are TRBV5-6 and TRBJ2-7; no firm D call. Germline values: CDR1 SGHDT, CDR2 YYEEEE. The CDR3 contains 13 residues. Trimming removed 0 bases at V and 4 bases at J, with 8 bases between.